This TCR beta chain came from a study of shared clonotypes between healthy human individuals. TCRdb's copy holds only in-frame clones and misses some; the assay was immunoSEQ multiplex PCR. The table includes roughly 2.1 million clones, around 93% detected once. The naive CD8 population came from CD45RO-negative cells selected for CCR7, without terminally differentiated effector memory CD45RA+ cells. The CDR3 is made up of 12 amino acids. Trimming at V came to 10 bases and at J to 5 bases, leaving 8 bases not matched to a gene. CDR1 is MNHEY and CDR2 is SMNVEV in the germline V gene (reference sequence).

The receptor was isolated from a man aged 18 to 35 in good health. Some clones in this sample may be carry-over from other donors' samples. Sequencing used naive CD8+ T cells from PBMCs. This chain connects TRBV27 to TRBJ2-7; 7 bases match TRBD1. The CDR3 here is CATRQGIHEQYF. In DNA form, the CDR3 reads TGTGCCACCCGACAGGGCATCCACGAGCAGTACTTC.